The 31 T cell receptor beta chains reported below all come from one sample, sequenced in a study of T cells expressing NK-cell markers. Reanalyzing the 5' RACE reads, TCRdb keeps one entry per CDR3 protein, without DNA. This sample contains over 250,000 distinct CDR3 sequences. The sequenced material came from blood T cells: a sorted CD56 or NKG2C T cell subset, CD4+ or CD8+ T cells, or bulk PBMC T cells (not recorded which). The receptors shown here come from a woman between 18 and 75 years old in good health.

The chain employs TRBV20-1 and TRBJ1-5. The V gene's germline CDR1 is DFQATT and CDR2 SNEGSKA (reference sequence). This CDR3 has 12 amino acids. The CDR3: CSAVFAEQPQHF.

V gene TRBV7-2 combines with J gene TRBJ2-4; without DNA, the TCRdb call of TRBD2 cannot be checked. The CDR3 covers 15 residues. Germline V gene lookup returns CDR1 SGHTA and CDR2 FQGNSA. The CDR3 region is CASSARLLAKNIQYF.

The V call is TRBV20-1, the J call TRBJ1-5; TCRdb selects TRBD1, and the lack of DNA leaves this call unchecked. This CDR3 has 15 residues. The germline V gene encodes CDR1 DFQATT and CDR2 SNEGSKA (reference sequence). This CDR3 reads CSAPNREGANQPQHF.

The chain joins TRBV7-9 to TRBJ2-7. CDR3 length: 13 residues. Per the germline V gene, CDR1 is SEHNR and CDR2 is FQNEAQ (reference sequence). This CDR3 reads CASSLGALLEQYF.

The V and J genes are TRBV12-3 or TRBV12-4 and TRBJ1-2. CDR3 length: 11 residues. The CDR3 reads CASSHKLGYTF.

V usage is TRBV6-1 and J usage is TRBJ2-7. Germline V CDR1 and CDR2: MNHNS, SASEGT. This CDR3 comprises 13 residues. This chain's CDR3 is CASKASHLGEQYF.

The chain uses TRBV6-1 and TRBJ1-2; TCRdb's D call, TRBD1, is unchecked because there is no DNA. The CDR3 runs 15 residues. Germline lookup yields CDR1 MNHNS and CDR2 SASEGT. The CDR3 region is CASRGFRTGLDGYTF.

This chain links TRBV29-1 with TRBJ2-6. Germline lookup yields CDR1 SQVTM and CDR2 ANQGSEA. The CDR3 loop spans 13 amino acids. The CDR3 here is CSVVIAGANVLTF.

The chain combines TRBV7-2 with TRBJ1-2. In germline, CDR1 is SGHTA, CDR2 FQGNSA. The CDR3 runs to 13 residues. CDR3 region: CASSFAASYGYTF.

The gene calls are TRBV29-1 and TRBJ2-2; there is no DNA to check the TCRdb D call of TRBD1. The CDR3 runs to 13 residues. The germline CDR1 and CDR2 sequences are SQVTM and ANQGSEA. The CDR3 sequence is CSVKGGGTGELFF.

This rearrangement joins TRBV29-1 to TRBJ2-2; TCRdb outputs TRBD1, but without DNA this stays unchecked. The V gene's germline CDR1 is SQVTM and CDR2 ANQGSEA. The CDR3 runs 17 residues. CDR3 sequence reads: CSVGGTGLRTNTGELFF.

The genes are TRBV19 and TRBJ2-5. CDR1 is LNHDA and CDR2 is SQIVND in the germline V gene (reference sequence). The CDR3 totals 13 residues. CDR3 sequence reads: CASSTSMGETQYF.

CDR3: CASSHGGVSRKLFF. The chain couples TRBV7-2 to TRBJ1-4; TCRdb selects TRBD1, and the lack of DNA leaves this call unchecked. The CDR3 contains 14 residues. Germline-derived CDR1 and CDR2 are SGHTA and FQGNSA.

V usage is TRBV2 and J usage is TRBJ2-3; with no DNA, the TCRdb D assignment of TRBD1 cannot be verified. The germline CDR1 and CDR2 sequences are SNHLY and FYNNEI. The CDR3 is made up of 12 amino acids. The CDR3 reads CATQGWADTQYF.

CDR3 residues: CSARSGRDTQYF. The chain has TRBV20-1 and TRBJ2-3; absent DNA, TCRdb's TRBD1 call cannot be checked. The CDR3 loop spans 12 amino acids. CDR1 and CDR2 (germline): DFQATT, SNEGSKA (reference sequence).

The J gene is TRBJ1-6, the V gene TRBV7-9; TCRdb names TRBD1, which stays unverified in the absence of DNA. In germline, CDR1 is SEHNR, CDR2 FQNEAQ (reference sequence). This CDR3 comprises 17 residues. This CDR3 reads CASSLTGGVFYNSPLHF.

The chain employs TRBV12-3 or TRBV12-4 and TRBJ2-7; TCRdb's assignment of TRBD2 cannot be checked, as there is no DNA. This CDR3 comprises 17 residues. The CDR3 sequence is CASSLATSGRAEGEQYF.

The rearrangement uses TRBV4-2 and TRBJ2-7; without DNA, the TCRdb call of TRBD1 cannot be checked. Germline V gene sequence: CDR1 LGHNA, CDR2 YNFKEQ. The CDR3 has 16 amino acids. CDR3 amino acids: CASSPRGAGVSYEQYF.

V usage is TRBV3-1 and J usage is TRBJ1-2. The CDR3 sequence is 15 residues long. The V gene's germline CDR1 is LGHDT and CDR2 YNNKEL (reference sequence). CDR3 amino acids: CASSQTWTDNYGYTF.

The chain uses TRBV6-5 and TRBJ2-1; the D call from TCRdb, TRBD1, cannot be confirmed without DNA. This CDR3 is 16 amino acids long. CDR1 MNHEY and CDR2 SVGAGI come from the germline V gene. CDR3 amino acids: CASSFKRDSSYNEQFF.

The J gene is TRBJ2-5, the V gene TRBV11-3; TCRdb's D call of TRBD2 is untestable without DNA. Germline V CDR1 and CDR2: SGHNT, YENEEA. The CDR3 sequence is 14 residues long. The CDR3 reads CASSREGGEETQYF.

The chain links TRBV6-2 or TRBV6-3 to TRBJ2-5; TCRdb's D call, TRBD2, is unchecked because there is no DNA. The CDR3 spans 15 residues. CDR1 MNHEY and CDR2 SVGEGT come from the germline V gene. This CDR3 reads CASSYLGLADQTQYF.

This chain connects TRBV3-1 to TRBJ2-5; TCRdb gives TRBD2 as the D gene, but with no DNA this cannot be confirmed. Germline V gene sequence: CDR1 LGHDT, CDR2 YNNKEL (reference sequence). This CDR3 region has 13 residues. This CDR3 is CASSQLAGETQYF.

This rearrangement joins TRBV29-1 to TRBJ1-1; the TRBD1 assignment by TCRdb is unverifiable without DNA. The CDR3 totals 13 residues. Germline values: CDR1 SQVTM, CDR2 ANQGSEA. CDR3 residues: CSAGQGGITEAFF.

The chain joins TRBV6-1 to TRBJ2-1; lacking DNA, the TRBD1 call made by TCRdb goes unchecked. CDR3 length equals 16 residues. CDR1 and CDR2 (germline): MNHNS, SASEGT. CDR3 in amino acids: CASRSGFFGTKGEQFF.

This chain joins TRBV5-6 and TRBJ2-1; lacking DNA, the TRBD2 call made by TCRdb goes unchecked. This CDR3 is 18 amino acids long. The germline V gene has CDR1 SGHDT and CDR2 YYEEEE. The CDR3 sequence: CASSLGTSGRWSYNEQFF. Combining the CDR3 with reference TRBV5-6 and TRBJ2-1 gives the whole variable domain DAGVTQSPTHLIKTRGQQVTLRCSPKSGHDTVSWYQQALGQGPQFIFQYYEEEERQRGNFPDRFSGHQFPNYSSELNVNALLLGDSALYLCASSLGTSGRWSYNEQFFGPGTRLTVL.

The chain combines TRBV4-3 with TRBJ2-1; with no DNA, the TCRdb D assignment of TRBD1 cannot be verified. The CDR3 is 15 residues long. Per germline, CDR1 LGHNA and CDR2 YSLEER. The chain's CDR3 is CASSQAGTGGNEQFF.

This chain uses TRBV20-1 with TRBJ2-3; TCRdb returns TRBD2, unconfirmable since there is no DNA. This CDR3 spans 12 amino acids. Germline V lookup: CDR1 DFQATT, CDR2 SNEGSKA (reference sequence). The CDR3 region is CSSGAHTDTQYF.

The chain uses TRBV21-1 and TRBJ1-1. TRBV21-1 has pseudogene status. CDR3 length equals 15 residues. CDR3 protein: CASSKVGGPHTEAFF.

CDR3: CASSLVIGRDNEQFF. This chain links TRBV7-2 with TRBJ2-1. The V gene's germline CDR1 is SGHTA and CDR2 FQGNSA. This CDR3 has 15 amino acids.

The genes are TRBV7-9 and TRBJ2-5; lacking DNA, the TRBD1 call made by TCRdb goes unchecked. The CDR3 has 14 amino acids. Germline assignment: CDR1 SEHNR and CDR2 FQNEAQ (reference sequence). CDR3 amino acids: CASSLPTGRQTQYF.